Each of the 7 T cell receptor beta chains below was sequenced from the same sample in a study of vaccination and CD4 T cells after COVID-19 (dated by TCRdb to the early 2020s). The treatment or condition label, as the study defines it: roughly 11-day PBMC culture with coronavirus spike peptide pools or control peptides (ViraFEST assay). Library method: PCR. Reads for this sample came from an Illumina iSeq 100. TCR sequencing of DNA from cultured CD4+ T cells used the Oncomine TCR Beta short-read assay at the Johns Hopkins FTIC core. In TCRdb, the public reads were trimmed at Q25 with fastp and aligned with MiXCR, with productive beta chains retained. Each record represents a unique CDR3 protein, reported with the most common genes and DNA among its rows. The sample table contains some 18,000 distinct CDR3 sequences; only one count was recorded for around three fifths of them. Of the sample, roughly 10% is held by the ten largest clones.

For these TCRs, the target antigens are not known. Sequencing used CD4+ T cells from blood, cultured in vitro. The receptors here all came from a human donor who had recovered from COVID-19.

This chain connects TRBV7-2 to TRBJ2-3, with 8 bases matching TRBD2. The trim removed 8 bases at V and 0 bases at J, leaving 4 bases unmatched. This CDR3 is built from 14 residues. Germline CDR1 SGHTA, CDR2 FQGNSA. The CDR3 is CASGPSGSTDTQYF. The DNA for the CDR3 is TGTGCCAGCGGACCTAGCGGGAGCACAGATACGCAGTATTTT.

V gene TRBV20-1 combines with J gene TRBJ2-3; possibly TRBD2 for D (6 bases). In germline, CDR1 is DFQATT, CDR2 SNEGSKA (reference sequence). Trimming cost V 3 bases and J 2 bases, with 9 bases left between them. This CDR3 region has 13 residues. The CDR3, as DNA: TGCAGTGCTAGGACTAGTCCCACAGATACGCAGTATTTT. Amino acids: CSARTSPTDTQYF.

This clonotype has just a few counts. This chain joins TRBV6-4 and TRBJ1-6, with D possibly matching TRBD1 (5 bases). V was shortened by 0 bases and J by 7 bases, with 7 bases between the two germline ends. Germline loops: CDR1 MRHNA, CDR2 SNTAGT. The CDR3 sequence is 14 residues long. For the CDR3, the DNA is TGTGCCAGCAGTGACTCGCACAGGAATTCACCCCTCCACTTT. Residues: CASSDSHRNSPLHF.

This clonotype was counted only a few times. The CDR3 region is CSASNFGLNYEQYF. Written as DNA, the CDR3 is TGCAGTGCTAGTAACTTTGGACTCAACTACGAGCAGTACTTC. The chain uses TRBV20-1 and TRBJ2-7, with a weak D call TRBD2 (5 bases). Trimming took off 3 bases at V and 3 bases at J, with 15 bases between the two ends. The CDR3 loop spans 14 amino acids. CDR1 DFQATT and CDR2 SNEGSKA come from the germline V gene (reference sequence).

This chain joins TRBV12-5 and TRBJ1-2; 7 bases are a match to TRBD1. CDR3 size: 13 residues. V lost 4 bases, J lost 7 bases, and 6 bases stayed unmatched. Looked up from germline, CDR1 is LGHNT and CDR2 is FRNRAP. The CDR3 DNA reads as TGTGCTAGTGGTTCGACAGGGATCGGTGGCTACACCTTC. It is translated as CASGSTGIGGYTF.

The rearrangement links TRBV12-3 or TRBV12-4 to TRBJ1-2; no definite D call. Trimming cost V 8 bases and J 6 bases, with 16 bases left between them. This CDR3 is built from 13 residues. The CDR3 here is CASSTRPTNGYTF. For the CDR3, the DNA is TGTGCCAGCTCGACACGGCCAACCAATGGCTACACCTTC.

CDR3 coding DNA: TGTGCCAGCAAGGTCACCCCCTACGAGCAGTACTTC. This sequence encodes CASKVTPYEQYF. V usage is TRBV6-1 and J usage is TRBJ2-7; D remains unclear. Germline assignment: CDR1 MNHNS and CDR2 SASEGT. This CDR3 spans 12 amino acids. Trimming took off 7 bases at V and 2 bases at J, with 9 bases between the two ends.